This T cell receptor (beta chain) was sequenced in a study of cytomegalovirus exposure and HLA in healthy donors. Study-wide context: A preliminary data release comprised roughly 80 million unique TCRs obtained from HLA-typed donors.

Vbeta (60) and Jbeta (13) primers were used in the PCR. Clones were sequenced by immunoSEQ multiplex PCR, and TCRdb holds only the in-frame ones, with some missing. The sample has fewer than 70,000 clones; 65% to 70% are singletons. The CDR3 runs to 14 residues. Germline V lookup: CDR1 MNHNY, CDR2 SVGAGI (reference sequence). J gave up 1 base and V 4 bases, and 3 bases lay outside the gene matches. This clone was recorded a few times. Material for sequencing was PBMCs. The rearrangement uses TRBV6-6 and TRBJ2-7; 8 nucleotides match TRBD1. The TCR sequence derives from a woman aged 30 to 39 in good health and CMV-seronegative. Here the CDR3 DNA reads TGTGCCAGCAGTTCCCGACAGGGGTCCTACGAGCAGTACTTC. It specifies CASSSRQGSYEQYF.